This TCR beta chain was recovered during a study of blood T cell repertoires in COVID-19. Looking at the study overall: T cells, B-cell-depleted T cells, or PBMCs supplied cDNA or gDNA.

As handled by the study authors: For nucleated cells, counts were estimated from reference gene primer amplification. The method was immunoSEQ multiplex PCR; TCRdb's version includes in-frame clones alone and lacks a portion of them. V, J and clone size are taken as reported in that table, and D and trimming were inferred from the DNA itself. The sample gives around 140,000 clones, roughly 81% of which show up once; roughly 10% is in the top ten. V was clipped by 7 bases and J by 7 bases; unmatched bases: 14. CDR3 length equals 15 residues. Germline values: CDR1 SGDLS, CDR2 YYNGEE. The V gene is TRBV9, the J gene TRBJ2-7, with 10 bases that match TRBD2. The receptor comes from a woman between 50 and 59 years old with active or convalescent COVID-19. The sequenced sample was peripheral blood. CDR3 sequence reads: CASVRPSGRAQEQYF. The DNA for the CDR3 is TGTGCCAGCGTCCGCCCAAGCGGGAGGGCCCAAGAGCAGTACTTC.